Listed here are 27 T cell receptor beta chains from one sample, sequenced in a study of cytomegalovirus exposure and HLA in healthy donors. Primers for the PCR totalled 60 Vbeta and 13 Jbeta. Repertoires were generated with immunoSEQ multiplex PCR, while TCRdb's copy carries only in-frame clones and drops some. The data show some 170,000 clones, about 82% seen once. The sequenced sample consisted of PBMCs. The source of these receptors is a woman aged 25 to 39 in good health and CMV-seropositive.

This clone was counted a few times. This chain joins TRBV30 and TRBJ1-6; possibly TRBD1 for D (5 bases). V lost 0 bases and J 8 bases, leaving 11 bases between the germline ends. The CDR3 is 14 amino acids. Per the germline V gene, CDR1 is GTSNPN and CDR2 is SVGIG (reference sequence). CDR3 in amino acids: CAWSVSQGYSPLHF. The CDR3 region has the DNA TGTGCCTGGAGTGTATCTCAGGGTTATTCACCCCTCCACTTT.

The chain has TRBV5-4 and TRBJ2-3; 9 bases are a match to TRBD2. The CDR3 has 16 amino acids. CDR1 is SGHNT and CDR2 is YYREEE in the germline V gene (reference sequence). With V trimmed by 4 bases and J by 0 bases, 6 bases remained unmatched. The CDR3 spells CASSAATSGSTDTQYF. The CDR3 DNA sequence: TGTGCCAGCAGCGCGGCGACTAGCGGAAGCACAGATACGCAGTATTTT.

The V call is TRBV4-1, the J call TRBJ1-5; no reliable D call. The CDR3 covers 14 residues. The ends were cut back, 4 bases at V and 0 bases at J, with 7 bases in the middle. Germline assignment: CDR1 MGHRA and CDR2 YSYEKL. This CDR3 reads CASSRTSSNQPQHF. DNA for the CDR3: TGCGCCAGCAGCCGAACCAGTAGCAATCAGCCCCAGCATTTT.

The chain joins TRBV7-8 to TRBJ2-7; possibly TRBD2 for D (5 bases). This CDR3 region has 14 residues. CDR1 is SGHVS and CDR2 is FQNEAQ in the germline V gene. V lost 6 bases to trimming and J lost 6 bases, with 18 bases between them. The CDR3: CASSYIGGISEQYF. The CDR3 DNA sequence: TGTGCCAGCAGTTATATTGGAGGTATCAGCGAGCAGTACTTC.

The gene calls are TRBV5-4 and TRBJ1-3; maybe TRBD1 (6 bases). V lost 0 bases and J lost 2, with 12 bases in between. Germline loops: CDR1 SGHNT, CDR2 YYREEE (reference sequence). This CDR3 is built from 16 residues. For the CDR3, the DNA is TGTGCCAGCAGCTTGGAGACAGGAGCAACTGGAAACACCATATATTTT. This codes for CASSLETGATGNTIYF.

This clone occurred once. V usage is TRBV19 and J usage is TRBJ2-3; maybe TRBD1 (6 bases). CDR3 size: 14 residues. Trimming cost V 5 bases and J 0 bases, with 9 bases left between them. The germline V gene encodes CDR1 LNHDA and CDR2 SQIVND (reference sequence). Here the CDR3 reads CASSYQGSTDTQYF. As DNA, the CDR3 is TGTGCCAGTAGTTACCAGGGGAGCACAGATACGCAGTATTTT.

This chain uses TRBV9 with TRBJ1-2; 9 positions match TRBD1. The CDR3 consists of 16 residues. The ends lost 2 bases at V and 4 bases at J; junction bases unmatched: 9. CDR1 is SGDLS, CDR2 YYNGEE, per germline. The CDR3 DNA follows: TGTGCCAGCAGCGTCTTCACAGGGGGCGCATTCTATGGCTACACCTTC. Translating gives CASSVFTGGAFYGYTF.

This chain links TRBV5-8 with TRBJ2-3, with 10 bases fitting TRBD1. The CDR3 contains 16 residues. The germline V gene has CDR1 SGHTS and CDR2 YDEGEE. The V segment lost 4 bases and the J segment 2 bases; nucleotides outside the gene matches: 7. This CDR3 reads CASSPGTGDPTDTQYF. DNA for the CDR3: TGTGCCAGCAGCCCCGGGACAGGGGACCCCACAGATACGCAGTATTTT.

The sample holds one count of this clone. J is TRBJ2-3 and V is TRBV27, with D perhaps TRBD1 (5 bases). V dropped 7 bases and J dropped 1 base, with 12 bases sitting between them. The CDR3 totals 14 residues. Per germline, CDR1 MNHEY and CDR2 SMNVEV (reference sequence). The CDR3 coding sequence is TGTGCCAGCAACCAAGGACACCGCACAGATACGCAGTATTTT. Translation gives CASNQGHRTDTQYF.

This chain connects TRBV28 to TRBJ1-4; D is possibly TRBD1 (6 bases). This CDR3 region has 16 residues. Germline V gives CDR1 MDHEN, CDR2 SYDVKM. V was cut by 4 bases and J by 2 bases, with 14 bases left in between. The CDR3: CASSSGGAGTNEKLFF. The CDR3 DNA reads as TGTGCCAGCAGTTCCGGGGGGGCAGGCACTAATGAAAAACTGTTTTTT. Based on the CDR3 plus reference TRBV28 and TRBJ1-4, the full variable domain is DVKVTQSSRYLVKRTGEKVFLECVQDMDHENMFWYRQDPGLGLRLIYFSYDVKMKEKGDIPEGYSVSREKKERFSLILESASTNQTSMYLCASSSGGAGTNEKLFFGSGTQLSVL.

The J gene is TRBJ1-1, the V gene TRBV30; D is perhaps TRBD1 (6 bases). Trimming pared 8 bases from V and 1 base from J, leaving 8 bases between. This CDR3 comprises 11 residues. Germline V gives CDR1 GTSNPN, CDR2 SVGIG (reference sequence). CDR3 sequence (DNA): TGTGCCACCAGGGGGAACACTGAAGCTTTCTTT. Its protein is CATRGNTEAFF.

This chain uses TRBV7-2 with TRBJ1-5; 7 bases match TRBD1. J gave up 7 bases and V 5 bases, and 5 bases lay outside the gene matches. CDR1 is SGHTA and CDR2 is FQGNSA in the germline V gene. The CDR3 has 13 residues. The CDR3 sequence: CASSPTGDQPQHF. The CDR3 DNA is TGTGCCAGCAGCCCTACAGGGGACCAGCCCCAGCATTTT.

This clone was recorded a few times. The V call is TRBV18, the J call TRBJ1-2; 9 positions agree with TRBD1. The CDR3 is 18 residues long. V lost 1 base and J lost 4; bases outside the gene matches: 13. Germline CDR1 and CDR2: KGHSH and LQKENI. The CDR3 DNA sequence: TGTGCCAGCTCACCACGGGGAGCCGGGACAGGGATATTCTATGGCTACACCTTC. As protein: CASSPRGAGTGIFYGYTF. Full variable domain (missing parts from reference TRBV18 and TRBJ1-2): NAGVMQNPRHLVRRRGQEARLRCSPMKGHSHVYWYRQLPEEGLKFMVYLQKENIIDESGMPKERFSAEFPKEGPSILRIQQVVRGDSAAYFCASSPRGAGTGIFYGYTFGSGTRLTVV.

There are a few counts of this clone. The genes are TRBV7-9 and TRBJ2-3; 12 nucleotides match TRBD2. The CDR3 has 17 residues. Germline values: CDR1 SEHNR, CDR2 FQNEAQ (reference sequence). V trimming: 2 bases; J trimming: 2 bases; junction bases outside the gene matches: 5. CDR3 DNA sequence: TGTGCCAGCAGCTTACTAGCGGGGGGGCAAATCACAGATACGCAGTATTTT. Encoded protein: CASSLLAGGQITDTQYF.

Note on this clone: The junction departs from the called germline gene at one end, perhaps through a read error. The rearrangement joins TRBV10-3 to TRBJ1-2, with D possibly being TRBD1 (5 bases). Germline V lookup: CDR1 ENHRY, CDR2 SYGVKD. The CDR3 extends over 15 amino acids. This CDR3 is CATSSGYRYGHGYTF. The DNA of the CDR3 is TGTGCCACCAGTTCAGGGTATCGATATGGGCATGGCTACACCTTC.

The rearrangement links TRBV7-2 to TRBJ1-2; D gene uncertain. Germline loops: CDR1 SGHTA, CDR2 FQGNSA. V was clipped by 5 bases and J by 4 bases, with 8 bases between them. This CDR3 is built from 12 residues. This CDR3 reads CASSADGYGYTF. In DNA, the CDR3 is TGTGCCAGCAGCGCAGATGGCTATGGCTACACCTTC.

This clone was seen more than once but under ten times. The rearrangement joins TRBV10-3 to TRBJ2-4, with D possibly matching TRBD1 (7 bases). CDR3 size: 12 residues. Germline CDR1 is ENHRY and CDR2 is SYGVKD. CDR3 protein: CATGEARNIQYF. CDR3 in DNA: TGTGCAACAGGGGAGGCTAGGAACATTCAGTACTTC.

The rearrangement links TRBV14 to TRBJ1-6; 7 nucleotides align to TRBD1. The ends lost 3 bases at V and 9 bases at J; junction bases unmatched: 8. Looked up from germline, CDR1 is SGHDN and CDR2 is FVKESK. The CDR3 covers 15 residues. The CDR3 is CASSHLTGSLSPLHF. CDR3 nucleotide sequence: TGTGCCAGCAGCCACCTGACAGGGTCCCTTTCACCCCTCCACTTT.

V and J are TRBV18 and TRBJ2-1; a possible D gene is TRBD2 (5 bases). The V end lost 6 bases, the J end lost 0 bases, and 12 bases lay between the germline ends. The CDR3 length is 15 residues. The V gene's germline CDR1 is KGHSH and CDR2 LQKENI. The CDR3 here is CASSSMGSSYNEQFF. CDR3 coding DNA: TGTGCCAGCTCGAGTATGGGGAGCTCCTACAATGAGCAGTTCTTC.

V gene TRBV14 combines with J gene TRBJ1-2; D gene unclear. In germline, CDR1 is SGHDN, CDR2 FVKESK. The CDR3 covers 13 residues. The V end was cut by 7 bases, the J end by 5 bases, with 14 bases between. CDR3: CASTPNGRYGYTF. The CDR3 DNA is TGTGCCAGCACCCCGAACGGGAGGTATGGCTACACCTTC.

The gene calls are TRBV5-1 and TRBJ1-2; D not certain. The germline CDR1 and CDR2 sequences are SGHRS and YFSETQ. Trimming cost V 0 bases and J 6 bases, with 9 bases left between them. The CDR3 covers 13 residues. The chain's CDR3 is CASSLVRNDGYTF. The DNA for the CDR3 is TGCGCCAGCAGCTTGGTGCGCAACGATGGCTACACCTTC.

The chain links TRBV7-9 to TRBJ1-2, with a possible D match to TRBD1 (5 bases). Germline CDR1 is SEHNR and CDR2 is FQNEAQ (reference sequence). The germline V and J ends were trimmed by 1 base and 8 bases, with 14 bases remaining between them. The CDR3 loop spans 14 amino acids. CDR3 coding DNA: TGTGCCAGCAGCTTAGGGACACCGAGCTTCGGCTACACCTTC. Its protein is CASSLGTPSFGYTF.

The V call is TRBV29-1, the J call TRBJ1-2; D unclear. The V end lost 8 bases, the J end lost 6 bases, and 22 bases lay between the germline ends. The CDR3 sequence is 14 residues long. Germline V CDR1 and CDR2: SQVTM, ANQGSEA. The CDR3 sequence: CSTGAPTFGDGYTF. The CDR3 DNA follows: TGCAGCACTGGTGCTCCAACATTCGGGGATGGCTACACCTTC.

The chain joins TRBV4-3 to TRBJ1-6; 8 bases align to TRBD1. This CDR3 comprises 15 residues. V gave up 6 bases and J gave up 8 bases; unmatched junction bases: 9. Germline V CDR1 and CDR2: LGHNA, YSLEER. CDR3 DNA sequence: TGCGCCAGCAGTAAATTGGGACAGGCCGATTCACCCCTCCACTTT. Translating it yields CASSKLGQADSPLHF.

The chain employs TRBV10-2 and TRBJ1-3; TRBD1 matches at 8 bases. The germline CDR1 and CDR2 sequences are WSHSY and SAAADI. The CDR3 length is 16 residues. Trimming removed 3 bases from V and 0 bases from J; junction bases left unmatched: 4. The CDR3 DNA sequence: TGCGCCAGCAGTGACAGGGGGCGAATCTCTGGAAACACCATATATTTT. Its translation is CASSDRGRISGNTIYF.

The genes are TRBV4-1 and TRBJ2-3, with 12 bases that match TRBD2. Germline V lookup: CDR1 MGHRA, CDR2 YSYEKL. Trimming cost V 1 base and J 6 bases; bases outside gene matches: 8. The CDR3 loop spans 17 amino acids. The CDR3 bases are TGCGCCAGCAGCCAAGGGGCTAGCGGGGGGGCTTGGGATACGCAGTATTTT. Encoded protein: CASSQGASGGAWDTQYF.

In this sample, this clone turned up once. This chain links TRBV30 with TRBJ2-5, with 13 bases fitting TRBD2. V shed 0 bases and J 5 bases; nucleotides not matched to a gene: 9. The CDR3 loop spans 17 amino acids. Germline values: CDR1 GTSNPN, CDR2 SVGIG (reference sequence). The CDR3 here is CAWSVRRTSGGGETQYF. Here the CDR3 DNA reads TGTGCCTGGAGTGTACGACGGACTAGCGGGGGTGGGGAGACCCAGTACTTC.